This entry features one T cell receptor beta chain sequence. What it recognizes is unknown. CDR3 length equals 15 residues. V shed 3 bases and J shed 9 bases, with 19 bases lying between them. This entry comes from a study of response to subunit inactivated influenza vaccine. Study results and caveats: The authors offered the suggestion that each seasonal influenza vaccination recruits few new T cells.

From the RT-PCR reads, TCRdb called clonotypes with MiXCR, one entry per CDR3 protein. The sample yields hundreds of thousands of distinct CDR3 sequences, approximately 16% seen once. This chain uses TRBV12-3 or TRBV12-4 with TRBJ2-3; D is possibly TRBD2 (6 bases). The sequence came from a man aged 45 to 70 who received an inactivated influenza vaccine. The starting material was CD4+ T cells sorted from PBMCs, obtained roughly 24 months after vaccination. The CDR3 region is CASSFSTGLGGTQYF. The CDR3 region has the DNA TGTGCCAGCAGTTTTAGTACAGGCCTGGGGGGAACGCAGTATTTT.